The present T cell receptor beta chain was sequenced within a study of T cells in narcolepsy. Whole-study results and caveats: Autoreactive clone sequences were missing from some blood memory CD4+ repertoires. Comparing one patient's CSF and blood CD4+ clonotypes highlighted HCRT- and TRIB2-specific autoreactive clonotypes. Autoreactive clonotypes reportedly recurred in blood of same and different patients, not controls.

As to this clone: The antigen is not known.

Unmatched junction bases numbered 2, after V lost 3 bases and J lost 0 bases. CDR1 SQVTM and CDR2 ANQGSEA come from the germline V gene. The CDR3 consists of 13 residues. Assay used: immunoSEQ multiplex PCR; TCRdb lists only in-frame clones, some missing. The sample includes fewer than 35,000 clones, 78% seen only once; the top ten take over 1%. Material for sequencing was CD45RA- memory CD4+ T cells from PBMCs. The V gene is TRBV29-1, the J gene TRBJ2-7; TRBD1 agrees at 7 bases. The clonotype comes from a human donor with narcolepsy. The CDR3 is CSVEGQSSYEQYF. The CDR3 coding sequence is TGCAGCGTTGAGGGACAGAGCTCCTACGAGCAGTACTTC.